The source of this T cell receptor (beta chain) is a study of T-cell reconstitution after alpha-beta-depleted transplantation in children. TCRbeta library construction was performed incorporating unique molecular identifiers. Using its own MiXCR run on the PCR reads, TCRdb lists one record per CDR3 protein. The sample carries 450,000 to 550,000 distinct CDR3 sequences, roughly 11% recorded once. Germline assignment: CDR1 LNHNV and CDR2 YYDKDF (reference sequence). The ends lost 8 bases at V and 4 bases at J; junction bases unmatched: 2. CDR3 length: 14 residues. The sequencing here drew on PBMCs, mostly from graft donor cells, taken 180 days after TCRalphabeta/CD19-depleted stem cell transplant. The sequence came from a female patient aged 2 to 10 who had a stem cell transplant for aplastic anemia, so the T cells may come from the graft donor. The chain uses TRBV15 and TRBJ2-1, with 13 bases aligning to TRBD2. In DNA, the CDR3 is TGTGCCACCGGGACTAGCGGGACATACAATGAGCAGTTCTTC. Translated: CATGTSGTYNEQFF.